This T cell receptor (beta chain) was identified during a study of blood T cell repertoires in COVID-19. Patients in Seattle were enrolled during active infection, then followed longitudinally. The repertoire was sequenced with immunoSEQ multiplex PCR; TCRdb's copy has only in-frame clones and lacks some. The table records under 300,000 clones, approximately 84% of them present only once. The receptor's source is a human donor with COVID-19, enrolled during active disease. The donor label of this sample is uncertain. The specimen was peripheral blood.

CDR3 sequence: CASSPPRGQGTYTF. CDR3 sequence (DNA): TGTGCCAGCAGTCCCCCGAGGGGACAGGGCACCTACACCTTC. This rearrangement joins TRBV28 to TRBJ1-2; 9 bases are shared with TRBD1. J lost 10 bases, V lost 5 bases, and 11 bases had no gene match. The CDR3 is 14 residues long. The germline V gene has CDR1 MDHEN and CDR2 SYDVKM.